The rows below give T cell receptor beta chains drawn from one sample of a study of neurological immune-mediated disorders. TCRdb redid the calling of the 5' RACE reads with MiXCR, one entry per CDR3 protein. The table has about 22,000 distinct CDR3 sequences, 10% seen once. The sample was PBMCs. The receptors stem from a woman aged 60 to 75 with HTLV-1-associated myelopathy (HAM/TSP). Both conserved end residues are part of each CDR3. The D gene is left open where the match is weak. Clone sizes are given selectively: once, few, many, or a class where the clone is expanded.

cdr3_nt: TGCAGTGCTTTACAGGGTTTTCAGCCCTACGAGCAGTACTTC; cdr3_aa: CSALQGFQPYEQYF; d_call: -; clone_size: many; j_call: TRBJ2-7; cdr3_length: 14; v_call: TRBV20-1
cdr3_nt: TGCAGCGTGGGAGTGCGAGGGGACGGAAACACCATATATTTT; cdr3_aa: CSVGVRGDGNTIYF; d_call: -; clone_size: many; j_call: TRBJ1-3; cdr3_length: 14; v_call: TRBV29-1
cdr3_nt: TGCGCCAGCAGCTTGGAACGGGGGACGGGAAATGAAAAACTGTTTTTT; cdr3_aa: CASSLERGTGNEKLFF; d_call: -; clone_size: many; j_call: TRBJ1-4; cdr3_length: 16; v_call: TRBV5-1
cdr3_nt: TGCGCCAGCAGCTTGAAGGTCGGCAGTAACTATGGCTACACCTTC; cdr3_aa: CASSLKVGSNYGYTF; d_call: -; clone_size: many; j_call: TRBJ1-2; cdr3_length: 15; v_call: TRBV5-1
cdr3_nt: TGTAGTGCCTCATGGCAGGGTTTATACGAGCAGTACTTC; cdr3_aa: CSASWQGLYEQYF; d_call: -; clone_size: -; j_call: TRBJ2-7; cdr3_length: 13; v_call: TRBV20-1
cdr3_nt: TGCAGTGCTAGGGCAAATGGGGACGAGCAGTACTTC; cdr3_aa: CSARANGDEQYF; d_call: -; clone_size: many; j_call: TRBJ2-7; cdr3_length: 12; v_call: TRBV20-1
cdr3_nt: TGCGCCAGCAGCCGGTTGGGACAGGGGACGAATAATTCACCCCTCCACTTT; cdr3_aa: CASSRLGQGTNNSPLHF; d_call: TRBD1; clone_size: many; j_call: TRBJ1-6; cdr3_length: 17; v_call: TRBV5-1
cdr3_nt: TGCAGTGCGCTAGGGGTCGGGGAGCTGTTTTTT; cdr3_aa: CSALGVGELFF; d_call: -; clone_size: many; j_call: TRBJ2-2; cdr3_length: 11; v_call: TRBV20-1
cdr3_nt: TGCAGTGCTAGAGTTCCCGGACAGGGAGGCCCCGAGCAGTACTTC; cdr3_aa: CSARVPGQGGPEQYF; d_call: TRBD1; clone_size: many; j_call: TRBJ2-7; cdr3_length: 15; v_call: TRBV20-1
cdr3_nt: TGCAGTGTCCATCGGCCCACAGATACGCAGTATTTT; cdr3_aa: CSVHRPTDTQYF; d_call: -; clone_size: many; j_call: TRBJ2-3; cdr3_length: 12; v_call: TRBV20-1
cdr3_nt: TGCAGTGCTAGAGATGGGTCAAGTCCGAACACTGAAGCTTTCTTT; cdr3_aa: CSARDGSSPNTEAFF; d_call: -; clone_size: many; j_call: TRBJ1-1; cdr3_length: 15; v_call: TRBV20-1
cdr3_nt: TGCAGTGCTACCCAGGGGACCTTCGGGGCAGATACGCAGTATTTT; cdr3_aa: CSATQGTFGADTQYF; d_call: -; clone_size: medium-sized; j_call: TRBJ2-3; cdr3_length: 15; v_call: TRBV20-1
cdr3_nt: TGTGCCAGCAGCCCCACGGGGCCCTCCTACGAGCAGTACTTC; cdr3_aa: CASSPTGPSYEQYF; d_call: -; clone_size: -; j_call: TRBJ2-7; cdr3_length: 14; v_call: TRBV4-2
cdr3_nt: TGTGCCAGCAGTTTGTGGGCTAGCGGGGGGCTGAGCACAGATACGCAGTATTTT; cdr3_aa: CASSLWASGGLSTDTQYF; d_call: TRBD2; clone_size: many; j_call: TRBJ2-3; cdr3_length: 18; v_call: TRBV12-3/TRBV12-4
cdr3_nt: TGCGCCAGCAGCTTGTCAGGGTTGAACACTGAAGCTTTCTTT; cdr3_aa: CASSLSGLNTEAFF; d_call: -; clone_size: many; j_call: TRBJ1-1; cdr3_length: 14; v_call: TRBV5-1
cdr3_nt: TGCAGTGCTAGAGCACTGAGGACAGGGGACACCTACGAGCAGTACTTC; cdr3_aa: CSARALRTGDTYEQYF; d_call: TRBD1; clone_size: many; j_call: TRBJ2-7; cdr3_length: 16; v_call: TRBV20-1
cdr3_nt: TGCGCCAGCAGTAACAACTACGAGCAGTACTTC; cdr3_aa: CASSNNYEQYF; d_call: -; clone_size: many; j_call: TRBJ2-7; cdr3_length: 11; v_call: TRBV5-1
cdr3_nt: TGTGCCAGCTCACGTTTTCTATTGGAGAGGTTTTGGAACACTGAAGCTTTCTTT; cdr3_aa: CASSRFLLERFWNTEAFF; d_call: -; clone_size: many; j_call: TRBJ1-1; cdr3_length: 18; v_call: TRBV18
cdr3_nt: TGTGCCAGCTCACCCTCGTGGAGGATCGATAGAGGCTACACCTTC; cdr3_aa: CASSPSWRIDRGYTF; d_call: -; clone_size: many; j_call: TRBJ1-2; cdr3_length: 15; v_call: TRBV18
cdr3_nt: TGTGCCAGCAGCTTGGAACAGGGGGCGTATTATGGCTACACCTTC; cdr3_aa: CASSLEQGAYYGYTF; d_call: TRBD1; clone_size: many; j_call: TRBJ1-2; cdr3_length: 15; v_call: TRBV5-4
cdr3_nt: TGTGCCAGCAGCCTACGGGGGGGCCTACCCAAGGAGCAGTTCTTC; cdr3_aa: CASSLRGGLPKEQFF; d_call: TRBD2; clone_size: many; j_call: TRBJ2-1; cdr3_length: 15; v_call: TRBV7-2
cdr3_nt: TGTGCTAGCAGCTTGGACCCCAGCGGGGAATCTGACGAGCAGTACTTC; cdr3_aa: CASSLDPSGESDEQYF; d_call: TRBD2; clone_size: once; j_call: TRBJ2-7; cdr3_length: 16; v_call: TRBV7-7
cdr3_nt: TGCGCCAGCAGCTGGTCCGGGACAGACTCAACTAATGAAAAACTGTTTTTT; cdr3_aa: CASSWSGTDSTNEKLFF; d_call: TRBD1; clone_size: many; j_call: TRBJ1-4; cdr3_length: 17; v_call: TRBV5-1
cdr3_nt: TGCAGCGTTGAAACAGGATCATCTACTGAAGCTTTCTTT; cdr3_aa: CSVETGSSTEAFF; d_call: -; clone_size: many; j_call: TRBJ1-1; cdr3_length: 13; v_call: TRBV29-1
cdr3_nt: TGTGCCAGCAGCTTGGGCGGTGTTGCTGAAGCTTTCTTT; cdr3_aa: CASSLGGVAEAFF; d_call: -; clone_size: many; j_call: TRBJ1-1; cdr3_length: 13; v_call: TRBV5-6
cdr3_nt: TGTGCCAGCAGCCAAAGACGTCTGGGACTAGCGGATGAGCAGTTCTTC; cdr3_aa: CASSQRRLGLADEQFF; d_call: TRBD2; clone_size: many; j_call: TRBJ2-1; cdr3_length: 16; v_call: TRBV7-2
cdr3_nt: TGCAGCGTTCGAGGGGCGGCTCTAGAGACCCAGTACTTC; cdr3_aa: CSVRGAALETQYF; d_call: -; clone_size: many; j_call: TRBJ2-5; cdr3_length: 13; v_call: TRBV29-1
cdr3_nt: TGTGCCAGCAGCTTTTGGACAGATACGCAGTATTTT; cdr3_aa: CASSFWTDTQYF; d_call: -; clone_size: many; j_call: TRBJ2-3; cdr3_length: 12; v_call: TRBV7-2
cdr3_nt: TGTGCCAGCAGCTTCCAGGGTCCGGTAAAATCTGGGGCCAACGTCCTGACTTTC; cdr3_aa: CASSFQGPVKSGANVLTF; d_call: -; clone_size: many; j_call: TRBJ2-6; cdr3_length: 18; v_call: TRBV5-5
cdr3_nt: TGCGCCAGCAGCTTATCGACTAGCGGTTTCAGGGACACGCAGTATTTT; cdr3_aa: CASSLSTSGFRDTQYF; d_call: TRBD2; clone_size: many; j_call: TRBJ2-3; cdr3_length: 16; v_call: TRBV5-1
cdr3_nt: TGCGCCAGCAGCGGGGTGTCTGGGGCCAACGTCCTGACTTTC; cdr3_aa: CASSGVSGANVLTF; d_call: -; clone_size: medium-sized; j_call: TRBJ2-6; cdr3_length: 14; v_call: TRBV5-1
cdr3_nt: TGTGCCTGGATAAGGGGGGAACACACCGGGGAGCTGTTTTTT; cdr3_aa: CAWIRGEHTGELFF; d_call: -; clone_size: many; j_call: TRBJ2-2; cdr3_length: 14; v_call: TRBV30
cdr3_nt: TGTGCCAGCTCTACAACGACCGGGGAGCTGTTTTTT; cdr3_aa: CASSTTTGELFF; d_call: -; clone_size: many; j_call: TRBJ2-2; cdr3_length: 12; v_call: TRBV18
cdr3_nt: TGCGCCAGCAGCTTGGGTGGTAGCGGGGGCCGAGGGGAGACCCAGTACTTC; cdr3_aa: CASSLGGSGGRGETQYF; d_call: TRBD2; clone_size: many; j_call: TRBJ2-5; cdr3_length: 17; v_call: TRBV5-1
cdr3_nt: TGCGCCAGCAGCTTTCTCCAGGGATACTATGGCTACACCTTC; cdr3_aa: CASSFLQGYYGYTF; d_call: -; clone_size: medium-sized; j_call: TRBJ1-2; cdr3_length: 14; v_call: TRBV5-1
cdr3_nt: TGTGCCAGCAGTGATATAGCGGTGCTCAAAAACATTCAGTACTTC; cdr3_aa: CASSDIAVLKNIQYF; d_call: -; clone_size: many; j_call: TRBJ2-4; cdr3_length: 15; v_call: TRBV6-1
cdr3_nt: TGCAGTGCTAAGAAAACCGGGACAGGGGGCTATGGCTACACCTTC; cdr3_aa: CSAKKTGTGGYGYTF; d_call: TRBD1; clone_size: many; j_call: TRBJ1-2; cdr3_length: 15; v_call: TRBV20-1
cdr3_nt: TGCAGCGTCTCCCGGGGCACCGGGGAGCTGTTTTTT; cdr3_aa: CSVSRGTGELFF; d_call: -; clone_size: medium-sized; j_call: TRBJ2-2; cdr3_length: 12; v_call: TRBV29-1
cdr3_nt: TGTGCCAGCAGTTTAGGGGATAGGGAAACAGGGTTGCAGCCCCAGCATTTT; cdr3_aa: CASSLGDRETGLQPQHF; d_call: -; clone_size: many; j_call: TRBJ1-5; cdr3_length: 17; v_call: TRBV12-3/TRBV12-4
cdr3_nt: TGTGCCAGCAGCTTGTCAGGGACAGAGAACACCGGGGAGCTGTTTTTT; cdr3_aa: CASSLSGTENTGELFF; d_call: TRBD1; clone_size: many; j_call: TRBJ2-2; cdr3_length: 16; v_call: TRBV5-6
cdr3_nt: TGTGCCAGCAGCCGGAGACTCACGCCGGGGAAAGGCTATGGCTACACCTTC; cdr3_aa: CASSRRLTPGKGYGYTF; d_call: -; clone_size: many; j_call: TRBJ1-2; cdr3_length: 17; v_call: TRBV6-5
cdr3_nt: TGTGCCAGCAGCTCGGACAGCACAGATACGCAGTATTTT; cdr3_aa: CASSSDSTDTQYF; d_call: -; clone_size: many; j_call: TRBJ2-3; cdr3_length: 13; v_call: TRBV5-5
cdr3_nt: TGTGCCAGCAGTGAGGGGCCAGGGGGGCCCTATGGCTACACCTTC; cdr3_aa: CASSEGPGGPYGYTF; d_call: TRBD1; clone_size: many; j_call: TRBJ1-2; cdr3_length: 15; v_call: TRBV6-1
cdr3_nt: TGCAGTGCTACGGGGACTAGCGGGGACCTACTCAACACCGGGGAGCTGTTTTTT; cdr3_aa: CSATGTSGDLLNTGELFF; d_call: TRBD2; clone_size: many; j_call: TRBJ2-2; cdr3_length: 18; v_call: TRBV20-1
cdr3_nt: TGCAGTGCTAGAGTTGAGCCCGCGGGGGAGAGGGATGCTTTCTTT; cdr3_aa: CSARVEPAGERDAFF; d_call: -; clone_size: medium-sized; j_call: TRBJ1-1; cdr3_length: 15; v_call: TRBV20-1
cdr3_nt: TGCAGTGCTAGGAGAGGGGAGGACAGAAACAATGAGCAGTTCTTC; cdr3_aa: CSARRGEDRNNEQFF; d_call: -; clone_size: medium-sized; j_call: TRBJ2-1; cdr3_length: 15; v_call: TRBV20-1
cdr3_nt: TGTGCTAGCAGCGTCTCGGGGCGGACCTCCTACAATGAGCAGTTCTTC; cdr3_aa: CASSVSGRTSYNEQFF; d_call: -; clone_size: few; j_call: TRBJ2-1; cdr3_length: 16; v_call: TRBV7-7
cdr3_nt: TGTGCCAGCAGCCCAGCTCTGGGGATAAACTATGGCTACACCTTC; cdr3_aa: CASSPALGINYGYTF; d_call: -; clone_size: many; j_call: TRBJ1-2; cdr3_length: 15; v_call: TRBV9
cdr3_nt: TGTGCCAGCAGCGTAGTAGGTAGCGGGGTCACAGATACGCAGTATTTT; cdr3_aa: CASSVVGSGVTDTQYF; d_call: TRBD2; clone_size: many; j_call: TRBJ2-3; cdr3_length: 16; v_call: TRBV9
cdr3_nt: TGTGCCAGCAGCCGGGACAGGGGTCATAAAGAAGCTTTCTTT; cdr3_aa: CASSRDRGHKEAFF; d_call: TRBD1; clone_size: few; j_call: TRBJ1-1; cdr3_length: 14; v_call: TRBV13
cdr3_nt: TGTGCCAGCAGGGGCTCTCTTTATAATTCACCCCTCCACTTT; cdr3_aa: CASRGSLYNSPLHF; d_call: -; clone_size: many; j_call: TRBJ1-6; cdr3_length: 14; v_call: TRBV2
cdr3_nt: TGTGCCAGCAGCTTAGAAGTATGGGCCAAGGCCTACGAGCAGTACTTC; cdr3_aa: CASSLEVWAKAYEQYF; d_call: -; clone_size: many; j_call: TRBJ2-7; cdr3_length: 16; v_call: TRBV7-9
cdr3_nt: TGTGCCTGGAGATCCAAGCGGGGGTTCGGGGAGCTGTTTTTT; cdr3_aa: CAWRSKRGFGELFF; d_call: TRBD2; clone_size: many; j_call: TRBJ2-2; cdr3_length: 14; v_call: TRBV30
cdr3_nt: TGCGCCAGCAGCCGGGACGGCGGGTACAATGAGCAGTTCTTC; cdr3_aa: CASSRDGGYNEQFF; d_call: -; clone_size: many; j_call: TRBJ2-1; cdr3_length: 14; v_call: TRBV5-1
cdr3_nt: TGCGCCAGCAGCTGGACAGAGAACACTGAAGCTTTCTTT; cdr3_aa: CASSWTENTEAFF; d_call: -; clone_size: medium-sized; j_call: TRBJ1-1; cdr3_length: 13; v_call: TRBV5-1
cdr3_nt: TGTGCCTGGAGGACTCGCTCAGATACGCAGTATTTT; cdr3_aa: CAWRTRSDTQYF; d_call: -; clone_size: many; j_call: TRBJ2-3; cdr3_length: 12; v_call: TRBV30
cdr3_nt: TGCAGTGCTAGTATCCGGGACAGTCATAATTCACCCCTCCACTTT; cdr3_aa: CSASIRDSHNSPLHF; d_call: TRBD1; clone_size: many; j_call: TRBJ1-6; cdr3_length: 15; v_call: TRBV20-1